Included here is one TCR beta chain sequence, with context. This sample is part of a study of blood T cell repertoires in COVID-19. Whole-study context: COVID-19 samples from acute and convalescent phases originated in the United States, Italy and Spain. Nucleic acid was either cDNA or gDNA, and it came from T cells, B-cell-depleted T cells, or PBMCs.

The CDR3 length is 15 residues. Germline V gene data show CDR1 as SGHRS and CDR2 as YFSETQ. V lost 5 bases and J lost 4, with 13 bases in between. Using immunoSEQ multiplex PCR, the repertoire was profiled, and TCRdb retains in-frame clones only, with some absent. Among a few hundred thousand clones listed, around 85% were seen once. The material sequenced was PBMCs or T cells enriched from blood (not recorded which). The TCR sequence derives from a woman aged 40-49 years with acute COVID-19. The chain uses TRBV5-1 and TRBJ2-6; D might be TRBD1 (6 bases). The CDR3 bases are TGCGCCAGCAGAGGGGGTACGCCCGGGGCCAACGTCCTGACTTTC. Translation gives CASRGGTPGANVLTF.